The sequence of this T cell receptor beta chain was determined in a study of T-cell memory formation after mild COVID-19. Study details: Most TCR clusters belonged to a single donor.

TCRdb independently ran MiXCR on the 5' RACE reads; one entry per CDR3 protein. The sample contains 200,000 to 250,000 distinct CDR3 sequences, 7.5% to 10% of which appear only once. This clonotype has ten or more counts. As yet, its antigen is unknown. The CDR3 consists of 16 residues. V trimming: 5 bases; J trimming: 3 bases; junction bases outside the gene matches: 9. Germline-derived CDR1 and CDR2 are DFQATT and SNEGSKA (reference sequence). Study outcomes and limitations: Cross-reactive memory appears to have joined, as suggested by some responding clones showing up in pre-infection memory.

The specimen sequenced was PBMCs or a T cell subset sorted from them (not recorded which). The sequence was collected from a man aged 18-30 years who had mild COVID-19 (a few samples of this study predate the infection). Cell type and time point are not known. The genes are TRBV20-1 and TRBJ2-3; the match to TRBD2 covers 12 bases. In DNA, the CDR3 is TGCAGTGCTTCTACCCCGACTAGCGGGAGAACAGATACGCAGTATTTT. Translated, it gives CSASTPTSGRTDTQYF.